The following is a T cell receptor (beta chain) sequence with its context. The genes are named according to mouse. Read coverage stops 1 residue before the CDR3 terminus; the germline J gene supplies the remainder. Time point meaning: mouse harvest day 7 after allogeneic transplant. The graft held 10^6 splenic CD5+ T cells and 10^7 T-cell-depleted bone marrow cells. The data derive from a study of tissue T cells after allogeneic stem cell transplantation. CDR3 sequences, V/J genes, frequencies and template counts came from survey-depth TCRbeta sequencing. Data came from immunoSEQ multiplex PCR; TCRdb stores just in-frame clones and leaves some out. The table includes over 8,000 clones, roughly 45% detected once. V lost 4 bases and J lost 8; bases outside the gene matches: 4. The germline CDR1 and CDR2 sequences are KGHPV and FQNQEV (reference sequence). The CDR3 is 13 amino acids.

V gene TRBV26 combines with J gene TRBJ2-5; TRBD1 agrees at 9 bases. The TCR comes from a female BALB/c mouse given C57BL/6 T cells with graft-versus-host disease after an allogeneic hematopoietic cell transplant. Sequenced sample: skin. CDR3 in amino acids: CASSPTGGGTQYF. The CDR3 bases that were read are TGTGCCAGCAGTCCGACAGGGGGGGGCACCCAGTAC.